These T cell receptor beta chains were read from a single sample in a study of shared clonotypes between healthy human individuals. The data were produced by immunoSEQ multiplex PCR, yet TCRdb's version contains in-frame clones alone and is incomplete. The sample records approximately 810,000 clones, almost 95% being singletons. The sample consisted of naive CD8+ T cells sorted from blood. The receptor set was obtained from a man aged 25-40 years in good health. Each CDR3 is given with its conserved first and last residue.

v_call	j_call	cdr3_aa
TRBV4-1	TRBJ1-4	CASSHPGGTTNEKLFF
TRBV9	TRBJ2-5	CASSFSGRAGETQYF
TRBV27	TRBJ2-7	CASSPAGGTREQYF
TRBV30	TRBJ2-1	CAWSVHGDEQFF
TRBV4-1	TRBJ2-6	CASSQVSGSSGANVLTF
TRBV7-9	TRBJ2-2	CASSAPTGRINTGELFF
TRBV12-2	TRBJ2-7	CASHLTTGHIYEQYF
TRBV29-1	TRBJ1-2	CSVEDRAETPYGYTF
TRBV28	TRBJ2-3	CAIHGLAGGPNTDTQYF
TRBV18	TRBJ2-3	CASSPGTGSTDTQYF
TRBV19	TRBJ2-6	CASSRTSGSYSGANVLTF
TRBV7-8	TRBJ2-1	CASSPHGAGGYNEQFF
TRBV27	TRBJ1-1	CASSLTGGRTEAFF
TRBV19	TRBJ1-1	CASSIGPTYTEAFF